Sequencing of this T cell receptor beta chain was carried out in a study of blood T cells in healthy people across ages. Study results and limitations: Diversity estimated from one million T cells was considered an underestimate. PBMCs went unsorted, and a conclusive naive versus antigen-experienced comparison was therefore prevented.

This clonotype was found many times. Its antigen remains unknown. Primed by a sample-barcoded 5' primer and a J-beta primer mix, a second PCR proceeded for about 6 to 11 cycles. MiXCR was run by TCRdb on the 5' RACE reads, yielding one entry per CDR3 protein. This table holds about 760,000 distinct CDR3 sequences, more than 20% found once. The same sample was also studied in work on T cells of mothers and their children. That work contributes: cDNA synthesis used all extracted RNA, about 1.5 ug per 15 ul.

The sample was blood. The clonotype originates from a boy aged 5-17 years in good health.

CDR3: CASSEGTSRSIQYF. CDR3 DNA sequence: TGCGCCAGCAGTGAGGGGACTAGTCGTAGCATTCAGTACTTC. This rearrangement joins TRBV5-1 to TRBJ2-4; 8 nucleotides agree with TRBD2. CDR1 SGHRS and CDR2 YFSETQ come from the germline V gene. The CDR3 spans 14 residues. Unmatched junction bases numbered 10, after V lost 5 bases and J lost 9 bases.